These 12 T cell receptor beta chains share one sample of origin, sequenced in a study of chemoradiotherapy in HPV16-positive cancers. Sequencing used immunoSEQ multiplex PCR; TCRdb keeps in-frame clones, though not all of them. The sample lists roughly 13,000 clones, just under 70% seen once, with roughly 18% in the top ten. Sampling was conducted from a patient who underwent chemoradiotherapy. All receptors come from a human donor with HPV-associated anogenital cancer.

V usage is TRBV25-1 and J usage is TRBJ1-4; 12 nucleotides match TRBD1. J lost 3 bases, V lost 2 bases, and 4 bases had no gene match. CDR1 is MGHDK, CDR2 SYGVNS, per germline. The length of the CDR3 is 17 residues. The CDR3 protein is CASSERGQGAANEKLFF. The CDR3 nucleotides are TGTGCCAGCAGTGAACGGGGACAGGGGGCGGCTAATGAAAAACTGTTTTTT.

This chain connects TRBV19 to TRBJ1-2, with D perhaps TRBD1 (6 bases). Germline CDR1 reads LNHDA; CDR2 reads SQIVND (reference sequence). CDR3 size: 16 residues. Trimming cost V 10 bases and J 3 bases, with 24 bases left between them. This CDR3 is CATRDLKGGKDYGYTF. CDR3 sequence (DNA): TGTGCCACAAGAGACCTAAAAGGGGGAAAAGACTATGGCTACACCTTC.

V gene TRBV5-1 combines with J gene TRBJ2-5; TRBD2 is a possible D gene (6 bases). This CDR3 region has 16 residues. Germline values: CDR1 SGHRS, CDR2 YFSETQ. Trimming removed 1 base at V and 2 bases at J, with 15 bases between. The CDR3 loop reads CASSLQPRSGQETQYF. CDR3 nucleotides: TGCGCCAGCAGCTTGCAACCTCGTAGCGGACAAGAGACCCAGTACTTC.

The gene calls are TRBV19 and TRBJ1-5, with D hard to call. The CDR3 consists of 12 residues. Germline values: CDR1 LNHDA, CDR2 SQIVND (reference sequence). Trimming left V 7 bases short and J 7 bases short, with 11 bases between. CDR3 region: CASTAGQQPQHF. CDR3 nucleotides: TGTGCCAGTACAGCAGGCCAACAGCCCCAGCATTTT. Variable domain in full (rest from reference TRBV19 and TRBJ1-5): DGGITQSPKYLFRKEGQNVTLSCEQNLNHDAMYWYRQDPGQGLRLIYYSQIVNDFQKGDIAEGYSVSREKKESFPLTVTSAQKNPTAFYLCASTAGQQPQHFGDGTRLSIL.

This sequence joins TRBV2 and TRBJ2-5; D gene unclear. The end of the DNA fits TRBJ2-7 better, so the J call may be wrong. The V gene's germline CDR1 is SNHLY and CDR2 FYNNEI. CDR3 size: 13 residues. CDR3 DNA: TGTGCCAGCACTGTAGTTTCCTCCTACGAGCAGTACTTC. This sequence encodes CASTVVSSYEQYF.

The chain is built from TRBV30 and TRBJ1-6; D is undetermined. Looked up from germline, CDR1 is GTSNPN and CDR2 is SVGIG (reference sequence). Between the trimmed V and J ends, which lost 0 bases and 5 bases, there was a span of 14 bases. The CDR3 spans 16 residues. The CDR3 sequence: CAWSVSLTVNNSPLHF. In DNA form, the CDR3 reads TGTGCCTGGAGTGTCAGTTTGACGGTCAATAATTCACCCCTCCACTTT.

The chain recombines TRBV2 with TRBJ2-7; no clear D gene. The CDR3 runs 11 residues. V gave up 5 bases and J gave up 0 bases, with 2 bases separating them. The germline CDR1 and CDR2 sequences are SNHLY and FYNNEI. The CDR3 loop reads CASSLSYEQYF. The CDR3 DNA reads as TGTGCCAGCAGTCTCTCCTACGAGCAGTACTTC.

This sequence joins TRBV30 and TRBJ1-4; 7 bases agree with TRBD1. Germline lookup yields CDR1 GTSNPN and CDR2 SVGIG (reference sequence). This CDR3 is built from 14 residues. V lost 4 bases to trimming and J lost 0 bases; unmatched junction nucleotides: 2. The CDR3 loop reads CAWNRGPTNEKLFF. As DNA, the CDR3 is TGTGCCTGGAACAGGGGACCAACTAATGAAAAACTGTTTTTT.

The CDR3 reads CAWTTTGAGYGYTF. The CDR3 DNA reads as TGTGCCTGGACCACTACCGGGGCAGGCTATGGCTACACCTTC. The rearrangement links TRBV30 to TRBJ1-2, with TRBD1 as a possible D gene (5 bases). The V end was cut by 4 bases, the J end by 4 bases, with 16 bases between. This CDR3 contains 14 residues. Germline CDR1 and CDR2: GTSNPN and SVGIG (reference sequence).

This clone appeared a single time. The CDR3 nucleotides are TGTGCCAGCAGCTTGAAGAGGGGTACGAACACTGAAGCTTTCTTT. This sequence encodes CASSLKRGTNTEAFF. The V and J genes are TRBV12-1 and TRBJ1-1. TRBV12-1 constitutes a pseudogene. The CDR3 sequence is 15 residues long.

This clone appeared a few times. The chain uses TRBV4-3 and TRBJ2-7; TRBD1 aligns across 10 bases. Germline values: CDR1 LGHNA, CDR2 YSLEER. After removal of 5 bases from V and 1 base from J, the junction contained 8 bases not matched to a gene. There are 16 residues in the CDR3. CDR3 in amino acids: CASSKRTGGVSYEQYF. CDR3 DNA: TGCGCCAGCAGCAAGAGGACAGGGGGAGTATCCTACGAGCAGTACTTC.

The chain has TRBV7-2 and TRBJ1-5; TRBD1 might be the D (5 bases). This CDR3 region has 13 residues. Germline values: CDR1 SGHTA, CDR2 FQGNSA. The V end lost 1 base, the J end lost 7 bases, and 8 bases lay between the germline ends. CDR3 region: CASSLEGFQPQHF. In nucleotides, the CDR3 is TGTGCCAGCAGCTTAGAGGGGTTCCAGCCCCAGCATTTT.